This T cell receptor beta chain was recorded in a study of beta chain features in type 1 diabetes. Via the markers CD45RO/CCR7/CD25/CD127/CD95/CD27, stem cell-like memory, regulatory, central memory and naive CD4+ cells were sorted. This clone was recorded a few times. Antigen unknown. The investigators reverse transcribed all of the isolated RNA, so they sequenced expressed TCRB transcripts. TCRdb's copy holds only in-frame clones and misses some; the assay was immunoSEQ multiplex PCR. Of 900,000 or so clones in the sample, roughly a sixth were seen once. With V trimmed by 5 bases and J by 1 base, 10 bases remained unmatched. CDR1 is SNHLY and CDR2 is FYNNEI in the germline V gene. The CDR3 spans 16 residues. Study-level points and caveats: Junctions at VDJ sites from type 1 diabetes patients had fewer insertions and more deletions. Moderate yet significant TCRB CDR3 shortening was seen in Type 1 diabetes patients in all four CD4+ subsets.

The material sequenced was naive CD4+ T cells from blood. V gene TRBV2 combines with J gene TRBJ2-5, with 7 nucleotides matching TRBD1. The receptor was isolated from a woman in her late teens or twenties in good health. The CDR3 loop is CASSTGRTGPQETQYF. The CDR3 DNA reads as TGTGCCAGCAGTACCGGACGGACAGGCCCCCAAGAGACCCAGTACTTC.